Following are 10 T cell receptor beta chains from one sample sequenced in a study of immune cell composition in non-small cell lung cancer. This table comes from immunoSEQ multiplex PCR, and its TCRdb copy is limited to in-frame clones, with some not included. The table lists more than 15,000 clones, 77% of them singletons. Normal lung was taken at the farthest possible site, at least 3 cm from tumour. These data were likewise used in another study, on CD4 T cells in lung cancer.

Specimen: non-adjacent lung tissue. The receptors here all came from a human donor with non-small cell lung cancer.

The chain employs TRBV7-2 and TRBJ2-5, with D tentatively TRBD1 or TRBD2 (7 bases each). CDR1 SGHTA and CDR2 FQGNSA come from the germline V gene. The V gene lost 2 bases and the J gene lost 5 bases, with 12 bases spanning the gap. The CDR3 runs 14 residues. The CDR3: CASSLYRGGETQYF. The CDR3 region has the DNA TGTGCCAGCAGCTTATACAGGGGAGGGGAGACCCAGTACTTC. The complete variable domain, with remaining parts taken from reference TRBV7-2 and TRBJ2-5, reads GAGVSQSPSNKVTEKGKDVELRCDPISGHTALYWYRQSLGQGLEFLIYFQGNSAPDKSGLPSDRFSAERTGGSVSTLTIQRTQQEDSAVYLCASSLYRGGETQYFGPGTRLLVL.

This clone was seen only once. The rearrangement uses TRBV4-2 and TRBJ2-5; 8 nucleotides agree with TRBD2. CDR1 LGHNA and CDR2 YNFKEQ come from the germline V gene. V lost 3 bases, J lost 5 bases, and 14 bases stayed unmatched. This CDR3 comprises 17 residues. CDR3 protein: CASSHPGGSGVGETQYF. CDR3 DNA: TGTGCCAGCAGCCACCCTGGAGGTAGCGGGGTAGGGGAGACCCAGTACTTC.

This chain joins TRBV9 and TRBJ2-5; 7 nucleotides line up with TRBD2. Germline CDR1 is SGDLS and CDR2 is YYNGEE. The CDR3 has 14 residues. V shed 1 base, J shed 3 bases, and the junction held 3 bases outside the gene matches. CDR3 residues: CASSVNAGEETQYF. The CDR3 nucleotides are TGTGCCAGCAGCGTAAATGCGGGAGAAGAGACCCAGTACTTC.

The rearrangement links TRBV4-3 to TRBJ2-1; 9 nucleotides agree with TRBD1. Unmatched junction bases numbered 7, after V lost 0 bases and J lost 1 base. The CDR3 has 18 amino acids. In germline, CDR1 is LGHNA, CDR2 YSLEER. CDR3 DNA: TGCGCCAGCAGCCAAGATCCCGCCGGGACAGGGTCCTACAATGAGCAGTTCTTC. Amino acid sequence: CASSQDPAGTGSYNEQFF.

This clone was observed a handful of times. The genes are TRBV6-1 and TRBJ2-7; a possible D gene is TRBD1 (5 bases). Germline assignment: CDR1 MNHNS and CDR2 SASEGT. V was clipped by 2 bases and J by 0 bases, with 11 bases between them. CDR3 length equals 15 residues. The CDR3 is CASSEIWGISYEQYF. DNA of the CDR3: TGTGCCAGCAGTGAAATCTGGGGCATCTCCTACGAGCAGTACTTC.

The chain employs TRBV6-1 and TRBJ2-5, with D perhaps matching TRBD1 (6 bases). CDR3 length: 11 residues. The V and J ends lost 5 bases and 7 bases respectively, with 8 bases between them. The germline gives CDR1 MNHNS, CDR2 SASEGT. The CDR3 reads CASSPQGTQYF. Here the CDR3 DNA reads TGTGCCAGCAGTCCACAGGGGACCCAGTACTTC.

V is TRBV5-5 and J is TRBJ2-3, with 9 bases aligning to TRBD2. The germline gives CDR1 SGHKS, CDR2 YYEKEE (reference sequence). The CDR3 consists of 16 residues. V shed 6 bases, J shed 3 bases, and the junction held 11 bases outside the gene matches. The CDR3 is CASTRRGGLATDTQYF. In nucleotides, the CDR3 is TGTGCCAGCACCCGCCGCGGGGGACTAGCTACAGATACGCAGTATTTT.

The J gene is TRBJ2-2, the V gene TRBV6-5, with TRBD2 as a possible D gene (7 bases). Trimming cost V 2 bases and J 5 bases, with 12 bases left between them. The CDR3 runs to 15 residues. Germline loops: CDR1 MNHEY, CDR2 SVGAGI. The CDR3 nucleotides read TGTGCCAGCAGTTACAGGGGGGGGCGGACCGGGGAGCTGTTTTTT. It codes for CASSYRGGRTGELFF.

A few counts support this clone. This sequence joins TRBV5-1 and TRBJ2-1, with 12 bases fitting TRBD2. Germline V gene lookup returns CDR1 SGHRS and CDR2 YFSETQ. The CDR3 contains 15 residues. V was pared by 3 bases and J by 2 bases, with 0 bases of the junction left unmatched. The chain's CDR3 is CASSWTSGAYNEQFF. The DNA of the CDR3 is TGCGCCAGCAGCTGGACTAGCGGGGCCTACAATGAGCAGTTCTTC. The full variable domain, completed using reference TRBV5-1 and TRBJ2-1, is KAGVTQTPRYLIKTRGQQVTLSCSPISGHRSVSWYQQTPGQGLQFLFEYFSETQRNKGNFPGRFSGRQFSNSRSEMNVSTLELGDSALYLCASSWTSGAYNEQFFGPGTRLTVL.

Here the CDR3 reads CASRPGVGNQPQHF. The CDR3 nucleotides are TGTGCCAGCAGGCCAGGGGTAGGCAATCAGCCCCAGCATTTT. The J gene is TRBJ1-5, the V gene TRBV5-5, with D maybe TRBD1 (6 bases). This CDR3 has 14 residues. V shed 5 bases and J shed 2 bases, with 11 bases lying between them. Germline V lookup: CDR1 SGHKS, CDR2 YYEKEE (reference sequence).